Below are 8 T cell receptor beta chains sequenced from a single sample in a study of CD8+CD57+ T cells in acquired aplastic anemia. Researchers used genomic DNA as the template to profile TCR beta VDJ and CDR3. A single record per CDR3 protein comes from TCRdb applying MiXCR to the reads. This sample has about 160,000 distinct CDR3 sequences; about 48% occur once, and the top ten carry over 0.95%. Specimen: sorted CD4+, CD8+, or CD8+CD57+ T cells (not recorded which) from PBMCs. The origin of the receptors is a human donor in good health.

Comment on this clonotype: This could be a read error, since a much larger clone is one nucleotide away. The chain recombines TRBV20-1 with TRBJ2-7, with D possibly being TRBD1 or TRBD2 (5 bases each). Looked up from germline, CDR1 is DFQATT and CDR2 is SNEGSKA (reference sequence). V dropped 4 bases and J dropped 10 bases, with 26 bases sitting between them. CDR3 length: 15 residues. The CDR3 nucleotides read TGCAGTGCTATGCAGACCGGGACCCCCTGGGGCGATCAGTACTTC. Its protein product is CSAMQTGTPWGDQYF.

The CDR3 protein is CASRETYTEAFF. CDR3 DNA sequence: TGTGCCAGTAGAGAGACGTACACTGAAGCTTTCTTT. The chain carries TRBV19 and TRBJ1-1; no definite D call. CDR1 and CDR2 from the germline V gene are LNHDA and SQIVND (reference sequence). This CDR3 is built from 12 residues. V lost 6 bases to trimming and J lost 3 bases, with 8 bases between them.

The rearrangement uses TRBV5-1 and TRBJ2-3; tentatively, D is TRBD2 (6 bases). Germline V lookup: CDR1 SGHRS, CDR2 YFSETQ. Trimming took off 3 bases at V and 4 bases at J, with 18 bases between the two ends. This CDR3 contains 16 residues. The CDR3 DNA follows: TGCGCCAGCAGCTCAAGCTTGACTAGTGCAGCAGATACGCAGTATTTT. This encodes CASSSSLTSAADTQYF.

This rearrangement joins TRBV25-1 to TRBJ2-7; D may be TRBD2 (6 bases). With 3 bases removed from V and 4 bases from J, the gap between germline ends came to 16 bases. This CDR3 is built from 15 residues. The V gene's germline CDR1 is MGHDK and CDR2 SYGVNS. This CDR3 is CASSDSGEGLYEQYF. The CDR3 DNA sequence: TGTGCCAGCAGTGATTCGGGAGAGGGCCTTTACGAGCAGTACTTC.

This clonotype was observed a handful of times. A read error is possible here, since a much larger clone lies one base away. The conserved final phenylalanine or tryptophan is absent from the CDR3, which likely points to a read error. The chain employs TRBV9 and TRBJ2-5, with D uncertain. V lost 3 bases, J lost 0 bases, and 0 bases lay in between. The germline V gene encodes CDR1 SGDLS and CDR2 YYNGEE. The CDR3 totals 11 residues. The CDR3 DNA follows: TGTGCCAGCAGCGACCAAGAGACCCAGTACCTC. Translating it yields CASSDQETQYL.

The chain links TRBV5-4 to TRBJ1-4, with D maybe TRBD1 (6 bases). CDR3 length: 15 amino acids. V was pared by 7 bases and J by 2 bases, with 15 bases between. Germline values: CDR1 SGHNT, CDR2 YYREEE (reference sequence). CDR3 protein: CASSKQGGTNEKLFF. The CDR3 DNA reads as TGTGCCAGCTCCAAACAGGGTGGCACTAATGAAAAACTGTTTTTT.

This chain connects TRBV20-1 to TRBJ2-5; D remains ambiguous. The length of the CDR3 is 12 residues. Germline loops: CDR1 DFQATT, CDR2 SNEGSKA (reference sequence). Between the trimmed V and J ends, which lost 6 bases and 7 bases, there was a span of 15 bases. The CDR3 nucleotides read TGCAGTGCCAGCCCGGGCCCAGGGACCCAGTACTTC. Translated: CSASPGPGTQYF.

Remarks on this clonotype: A much larger clone is a single base away; this may be a read error. J is TRBJ2-5 and V is TRBV20-1; possible D gene TRBD2, 7 bases. This CDR3 spans 13 amino acids. V dropped 5 bases and J dropped 5 bases, with 15 bases sitting between them. The germline gives CDR1 DFQATT, CDR2 SNEGSKA (reference sequence). The chain's CDR3 is CSAGGGGAETQYF. The CDR3 nucleotides are TGCAGTGCTGGTGGAGGGGGGGCGGAGACCCAGTACTTC.